This TCR beta chain derives from a study of control samples from healthy donors and cancer patients. The method was immunoSEQ multiplex PCR; TCRdb's version includes in-frame clones alone and lacks a portion of them. The sample shows some 96,000 clones, less than 90% of them seen only once. CDR1 and CDR2 (germline): GTSNPN, SVGIG (reference sequence). The CDR3 length is 13 residues. V was shortened by 2 bases and J by 0 bases, with 8 bases between the two germline ends. This sequence originates from a woman in her fifties or sixties in good health. The sequencing sample was made of blood. The chain employs TRBV30 and TRBJ2-7; D not certain. The CDR3 loop is CAWSLGSSYEQYF. Here the CDR3 DNA reads TGTGCCTGGAGTTTGGGTAGCTCCTACGAGCAGTACTTC.